These 15 T cell receptor beta chains came from one sample sequenced in a study of beta chain features in type 1 diabetes. Study outcomes and limitations: There was a moderate but significant shortening of TCRB CDR3s in all four CD4+ subsets of Type 1 diabetes patients.

These receptors lack a known antigen. What was sequenced were expressed TCRB transcripts, since all of the isolated RNA had been reverse transcribed. Here immunoSEQ multiplex PCR was the method, and the copy in TCRdb shows in-frame clones only, minus some. The sample lists more than 300,000 clones; over 9.5% were seen once. Sequencing was done on a sample of naive CD4+ T cells from blood. Every receptor here comes from a young woman with type 1 diabetes.

This clone was detected a few times. The genes are TRBV28 and TRBJ2-1; the match to TRBD2 covers 8 bases. Germline V lookup: CDR1 MDHEN, CDR2 SYDVKM. The length of the CDR3 is 15 residues. The ends lost 6 bases at V and 0 bases at J; junction bases unmatched: 4. This chain's CDR3 is CASRESGSSYNEQFF. DNA for the CDR3: TGTGCCAGCAGGGAAAGCGGGAGCTCCTACAATGAGCAGTTCTTC.

V is TRBV11-3 and J is TRBJ2-2; the match to TRBD1 covers 9 bases. CDR1 and CDR2 from the germline V gene are SGHNT and YENEEA. The CDR3 is 15 amino acids. V was clipped by 5 bases and J by 6 bases; unmatched bases: 7. CDR3 nucleotide sequence: TGTGCCAGCAGCCCACCGGGACAGGGCTCCGGGGAGCTGTTTTTT. Protein sequence: CASSPPGQGSGELFF.

This clone has only one observation. The chain carries TRBV18 and TRBJ1-4; D gene unclear. Germline CDR1 and CDR2: KGHSH and LQKENI. V was clipped by 3 bases and J by 12 bases, with 11 bases between them. CDR3 length: 12 amino acids. CDR3 nucleotide sequence: TGTGCCAGCTCACCCGCTGGGCTGGAACTGTTTTTT. It codes for CASSPAGLELFF. Complete variable domain (other parts from reference TRBV18 and TRBJ1-4): NAGVMQNPRHLVRRRGQEARLRCSPMKGHSHVYWYRQLPEEGLKFMVYLQKENIIDESGMPKERFSAEFPKEGPSILRIQQVVRGDSAAYFCASSPAGLELFFGSGTQLSVL.

This clone was seen more than once but under ten times. The chain combines TRBV11-2 with TRBJ2-2, with D uncertain. V was cut by 2 bases and J by 1 base, with 5 bases left in between. The CDR3 length is 14 residues. The germline gives CDR1 SGHAT, CDR2 FQNNGV. The CDR3 protein is CASSLQQNTGELFF. As DNA, the CDR3 is TGTGCCAGCAGCTTACAACAGAACACCGGGGAGCTGTTTTTT.

This clone was detected only a few times. The V and J genes are TRBV7-2 and TRBJ2-5; the match to TRBD1 covers 7 bases. Germline V gene lookup returns CDR1 SGHTA and CDR2 FQGNSA. The V segment lost 5 bases and the J segment 5 bases; nucleotides outside the gene matches: 8. The CDR3 contains 14 residues. The CDR3 loop is CASSTETGVETQYF. DNA of the CDR3: TGTGCCAGCAGCACCGAAACAGGGGTGGAGACCCAGTACTTC.

This clone appeared a few times. The J gene is TRBJ1-5, the V gene TRBV7-2, with TRBD1 matching 9 bases. Germline loops: CDR1 SGHTA, CDR2 FQGNSA. The CDR3 length is 14 residues. V dropped 5 bases and J dropped 5; count of bases not matched to a gene: 4. CDR3 sequence: CASSTRTGDQPQHF. The CDR3, as DNA: TGTGCCAGCAGCACACGGACAGGGGATCAGCCCCAGCATTTT.

This sequence joins TRBV7-2 and TRBJ2-6; tentatively, D is TRBD2 (5 bases). CDR3 length: 14 residues. The V gene's germline CDR1 is SGHTA and CDR2 FQGNSA. Trimming took 8 bases from V and 0 from J, leaving 8 bases between them. The CDR3 here is CASAGSSGANVLTF. The CDR3 nucleotides read TGTGCCAGCGCTGGGAGCTCTGGGGCCAACGTCCTGACTTTC.

The rearrangement uses TRBV5-1 and TRBJ2-3, with 8 positions matching TRBD2. V trimming: 1 base; J trimming: 3 bases; junction bases outside the gene matches: 1. CDR1 and CDR2 from the germline V gene are SGHRS and YFSETQ. CDR3 length: 14 residues. The CDR3 nucleotides read TGCGCCAGCAGCTTGTCTAGCGGGACAGATACGCAGTATTTT. It encodes CASSLSSGTDTQYF.

This clone was counted between two and nine times. The V gene is TRBV25-1, the J gene TRBJ2-5, with 7 bases that match TRBD1. Germline loops: CDR1 MGHDK, CDR2 SYGVNS. V dropped 8 bases and J dropped 0; count of bases not matched to a gene: 9. This CDR3 has 15 amino acids. CDR3 bases: TGTGCCAGCTCACCGGGACAGAGCTACCAAGAGACCCAGTACTTC. Protein product: CASSPGQSYQETQYF.

This clone was observed a handful of times. The chain couples TRBV7-8 to TRBJ2-1; 11 bases match TRBD2. V lost 3 bases, J lost 6 bases, and 4 bases stayed unmatched. The CDR3 length is 15 residues. CDR1 is SGHVS and CDR2 is FQNEAQ in the germline V gene. CDR3 region: CASSLVAGGINEQFF. CDR3 bases: TGTGCCAGCAGCTTGGTAGCGGGGGGGATCAATGAGCAGTTCTTC.

V is TRBV7-2 and J is TRBJ2-7; TRBD1 might be the D (6 bases). The germline V and J ends were trimmed by 0 bases and 0 bases, with 12 bases remaining between them. The CDR3 extends over 16 amino acids. Germline V gives CDR1 SGHTA, CDR2 FQGNSA. The CDR3, as DNA: TGTGCCAGCAGCTTAGCCCGGGGACAAGTCTCCTACGAGCAGTACTTC. Protein product: CASSLARGQVSYEQYF.

This clone has more than one count but fewer than ten. This rearrangement joins TRBV28 to TRBJ2-1; TRBD1 matches 9 bases. Germline V gene data show CDR1 as MDHEN and CDR2 as SYDVKM. This CDR3 is 15 amino acids long. Trimming took 3 bases from V and 8 from J; bases not matched to a gene: 8. Here the CDR3 reads CASSFSGQGGDEQFF. The DNA of the CDR3 is TGTGCCAGCAGTTTCTCGGGACAGGGAGGCGATGAGCAGTTCTTC.

This chain joins TRBV18 and TRBJ1-1; the D is unclear. CDR1 and CDR2 from the germline V gene are KGHSH and LQKENI. V was cut by 6 bases and J by 1 base, with 12 bases left in between. The CDR3 has 14 amino acids. CDR3 amino acids: CASSPAAENTEAFF. The CDR3 DNA sequence: TGTGCCAGCTCCCCCGCGGCAGAGAACACTGAAGCTTTCTTT. The full variable domain, with the rest looked up from reference TRBV18 and TRBJ1-1, is NAGVMQNPRHLVRRRGQEARLRCSPMKGHSHVYWYRQLPEEGLKFMVYLQKENIIDESGMPKERFSAEFPKEGPSILRIQQVVRGDSAAYFCASSPAAENTEAFFGQGTRLTVV.

This chain uses TRBV28 with TRBJ2-7, with 13 nucleotides matching TRBD2. The V segment lost 5 bases and the J segment 2 bases; nucleotides outside the gene matches: 9. In germline, CDR1 is MDHEN, CDR2 SYDVKM. CDR3 length: 17 residues. The chain's CDR3 is CASSRGLAGVEAYEQYF. CDR3 bases: TGTGCCAGCAGTCGAGGACTAGCGGGAGTAGAAGCCTACGAGCAGTACTTC.

This clone showed up just a few times. The chain combines TRBV7-8 with TRBJ2-3; 10 bases are a match to TRBD1. The germline gives CDR1 SGHVS, CDR2 FQNEAQ. J gave up 3 bases and V 9 bases, and 9 bases lay outside the gene matches. The CDR3 covers 15 residues. DNA of the CDR3: TGTGCCAGTGGAACCGCGGGACAGGGGACAGATACGCAGTATTTT. Translating it yields CASGTAGQGTDTQYF.